One sample yielded the 5 T cell receptor beta chains listed below, sequenced in a study of T cells expressing NK-cell markers. TCRdb re-called the 5' RACE reads and catalogs CDR3 proteins one per entry, DNA excluded. The listing records hundreds of thousands of distinct CDR3 sequences. The sample was blood T cells: a sorted CD56 or NKG2C T cell subset, CD4+ or CD8+ T cells, or bulk PBMC T cells (not recorded which). Receptors originate from a woman between 18 and 70 years old in good health.

The chain is built from TRBV4-1 and TRBJ2-3; the D gene TCRdb calls, TRBD2, cannot be checked with no DNA. Germline V gene sequence: CDR1 MGHRA, CDR2 YSYEKL. This CDR3 is 18 amino acids long. CDR3 sequence reads: CASSQRTSGGTSTDTQYF.

This chain joins TRBV12-3 or TRBV12-4 and TRBJ2-5; no DNA is available, so the TRBD1 call from TCRdb remains unchecked. This CDR3 spans 14 amino acids. This CDR3 reads CASSLPRGRETQYF.

The V and J genes are TRBV4-2 and TRBJ2-7; without DNA, the TCRdb call of TRBD1 cannot be checked. The germline gives CDR1 LGHNA, CDR2 YNFKEQ. This CDR3 comprises 16 residues. This CDR3 is CASSQDGQGIGYEQYF.

The chain is built from TRBV24-1 and TRBJ2-6. There are 16 residues in the CDR3. CDR1 and CDR2 from the germline V gene are KGHDR and SFDVKD. CDR3 loop: CATSGSRGPGANVLTF.

The V and J genes are TRBV12-3 or TRBV12-4 and TRBJ1-2. The CDR3 extends over 12 amino acids. This CDR3 is CASSLVNYGYTF.